A single TCR beta chain is shown here with its context. Its antigen is unknown. The entry originates in a study of cytomegalovirus exposure and HLA in healthy donors. Overall study findings and caveats: Many donors carried some public TCRs, although rarity characterized most TCR sequences. First-cohort TCR clusters were later found to tend to co-occur in the 120 validation repertoires. CMV antigen specificity was confirmed in vitro for three CMV-associated chains.

The CDR3 covers 13 residues. V dropped 1 base and J dropped 10; count of bases not matched to a gene: 3. Germline loops: CDR1 SGHDN, CDR2 FVKESK. Profiling relied on immunoSEQ multiplex PCR, and the TCRdb table lists in-frame clones only, not all of them. The sample shows around 200,000 clones, 85% to 90% of them seen only once. Source material: PBMCs. The rearrangement uses TRBV14 and TRBJ2-1, with 8 bases identical to TRBD2. The receptor was derived from a woman aged 18-29 years in good health and CMV-seronegative. The DNA for the CDR3 is TGTGCCAGCAGCCAAGGACTAGCGCTCGAGCAGTTCTTC. Translation: CASSQGLALEQFF.